This T cell receptor (beta chain) came from a study of regulatory T cells in long-lasting Graves disease. Study summary: Less than 3 months of antithyroid drugs had been taken by newly diagnosed Graves' patients.

Concerning this clonotype itself: Its cognate antigen is unknown.

iRepertoire HTBI primers and Arm-PCR of CDR3 regions built TCR beta libraries. TCRdb processed the multiplex PCR reads anew with MiXCR; each CDR3 protein has one entry. The sample holds hundreds of thousands of distinct CDR3 sequences, roughly 15% seen once. Study results and caveats: Thyroid tissue went unstudied; only peripheral blood was examined. There was favoring of TRBV28, TRBJ1-2 and TRBJ2-5 in persistent disease.

Stated time point: newly diagnosed GD, antithyroid drugs for less than 3 months. The TCR library was made from RNA that had been extracted from PBMCs in TRIzol. Trimming removed 0 bases from V and 4 bases from J, with 13 bases in between. This CDR3 has 15 amino acids. Germline V gives CDR1 SGHDT, CDR2 YYEEEE. This sample was also put to use in a study of T cells in Graves' hyperthyroidism and ophthalmopathy. From that paper: Researchers ran a first-round RT-PCR on the TCR CDR3 using the HTBI primer set.

This TCR was sampled from a woman aged 35-65 years with Graves disease. This rearrangement joins TRBV5-6 to TRBJ1-2; D call uncertain. Sequences were derived from peripheral blood mononuclear cells (PBMCs), sampled at new diagnosis, from a patient treated with antithyroid drugs. CDR3 residues: CASSLAHQDFYGYTF. As DNA, the CDR3 is TGTGCCAGCAGCTTGGCACATCAAGATTTCTATGGCTACACCTTC.